Shown below are 22 T cell receptor beta chains from a single sample sequenced in a study of cytomegalovirus exposure and HLA in healthy donors. It was with 60 Vbeta and 13 Jbeta primers that the PCR ran. Sequenced by immunoSEQ multiplex PCR; TCRdb stores in-frame clones only, minus some. The sample carries roughly 170,000 clones, about three quarters recorded once. The sample consisted of PBMCs. The receptors stem from a girl aged 5-17 years in good health and CMV-seronegative.

This clone has only a few counts. This chain uses TRBV7-5 with TRBJ1-2; the D call in the table, TRBD1, was not verified against the DNA. TRBV7-5 is a documented pseudogene. This CDR3 has 13 residues. CDR3: CAGRQGAVYGYTF. The CDR3 DNA reads TGTGCCGGGAGACAGGGGGCGGTCTATGGCTACACCTTC.

This chain uses TRBV7-3 with TRBJ2-2; perhaps TRBD1 as D (6 bases). Trimming took 2 bases from V and 4 from J, leaving 11 bases between them. CDR3 size: 15 residues. Looked up from germline, CDR1 is SGHTA and CDR2 is FQGTGA. CDR3 amino acids: CASSLQGISTGELFF. The CDR3 DNA reads as TGTGCCAGCAGCTTACAGGGGATATCCACCGGGGAGCTGTTTTTT.

The rearrangement links TRBV10-1 to TRBJ1-5; D is perhaps TRBD1 (5 bases). CDR1 and CDR2 (germline): WNHNN, SYGVQD (reference sequence). V dropped 5 bases and J dropped 9 bases, with 14 bases sitting between them. The CDR3 contains 13 residues. CDR3 sequence reads: CASSRGWGWPQHF. CDR3 bases: TGCGCCAGCAGTAGGGGATGGGGATGGCCCCAGCATTTT.

V gene TRBV4-1 combines with J gene TRBJ1-5; TRBD1 matches 10 bases. Looked up from germline, CDR1 is MGHRA and CDR2 is YSYEKL. The CDR3 is 17 residues long. V lost 3 bases, J lost 2 bases, and 7 bases stayed unmatched. The CDR3: CASSHILTGGGNQPQHF. For the CDR3, the DNA is TGCGCCAGCAGCCATATCTTGACAGGGGGCGGCAATCAGCCCCAGCATTTT.

Of note for this clone: The identical CDR3 is also encoded by other nucleotide sequences in the sample. This chain uses TRBV4-2 with TRBJ1-5; TRBD1 is a possible D gene (5 bases). The germline V gene encodes CDR1 LGHNA and CDR2 YNFKEQ. Trimming stripped 0 bases from V and 4 bases from J, with 7 bases between. This CDR3 has 14 amino acids. The CDR3 region has the DNA TGTGCCAGCAGCCAAGACTCAGGGAATCAGCCCCAGCATTTT. Its translation: CASSQDSGNQPQHF.

This clone turned up a few times. The chain joins TRBV5-1 to TRBJ2-7; D may be TRBD1 (5 bases). This CDR3 is built from 16 residues. V was cut by 5 bases and J by 1 base, with 19 bases left in between. Germline V gene sequence: CDR1 SGHRS, CDR2 YFSETQ. DNA for the CDR3: TGCGCCAGCAGTTTGATGCCCGAAGACAGTTCCTACGAGCAGTACTTC. Protein product: CASSLMPEDSSYEQYF.

V and J are TRBV5-6 and TRBJ1-3; D is uncertain. The germline CDR1 and CDR2 sequences are SGHDT and YYEEEE. The CDR3 loop spans 17 amino acids. V was pared by 1 base and J by 0 bases, with 14 bases between. The CDR3 DNA reads as TGTGCCAGCAGCTTGTACGGAGAATCACTCTCTGGAAACACCATATATTTT. It yields the protein CASSLYGESLSGNTIYF.

This chain uses TRBV29-1 with TRBJ2-5, with 10 bases identical to TRBD2. The CDR3 sequence is 16 residues long. The V segment lost 1 base and the J segment 1 base; nucleotides outside the gene matches: 6. Germline CDR1 SQVTM, CDR2 ANQGSEA. CDR3 DNA sequence: TGCAGCGTTGAAGGTTCAGGACTAGCGGTCCAAGAGACCCAGTACTTC. Amino acids: CSVEGSGLAVQETQYF. The entire variable domain, with the rest obtained from reference TRBV29-1 and TRBJ2-5, is as follows: SAVISQKPSRDICQRGTSLTIQCQVDSQVTMMFWYRQQPGQSLTLIATANQGSEATYESGFVIDKFPISRPNLTFSTLTVSNMSPEDSSIYLCSVEGSGLAVQETQYFGPGTRLLVL.

The chain uses TRBV11-2 and TRBJ1-5, with D perhaps TRBD1 (5 bases). The CDR3 is made up of 14 amino acids. V gave up 3 bases and J gave up 4 bases, with 10 bases separating them. Germline V gene data show CDR1 as SGHAT and CDR2 as FQNNGV. The CDR3 here is CASSFGGENQPQHF. The CDR3 DNA follows: TGTGCCAGCAGCTTTGGGGGGGAGAATCAGCCCCAGCATTTT.

J is TRBJ2-1 and V is TRBV27, with D possibly TRBD2 on 6 matching bases. Per germline, CDR1 MNHEY and CDR2 SMNVEV (reference sequence). This CDR3 has 17 amino acids. V lost 2 bases to trimming and J lost 0 bases, with 14 bases between them. DNA of the CDR3: TGTGCCAGCAGTTTAAAAGGGACTGTCAGCTCCTACAATGAGCAGTTCTTC. Protein sequence: CASSLKGTVSSYNEQFF.

The chain employs TRBV2 and TRBJ2-3, with 10 positions matching TRBD2. The CDR3 loop spans 15 amino acids. V shed 2 bases, J shed 9 bases, and the junction held 8 bases outside the gene matches. Looked up from germline, CDR1 is SNHLY and CDR2 is FYNNEI. This CDR3 reads CASSEPLAGEGTQYF. CDR3 sequence (DNA): TGTGCCAGCAGTGAACCGCTAGCGGGGGAGGGAACGCAGTATTTT.

The chain carries TRBV2 and TRBJ1-1, with D uncertain. The germline V and J ends were trimmed by 4 bases and 5 bases, with 8 bases remaining between them. Germline loops: CDR1 SNHLY, CDR2 FYNNEI. This CDR3 region has 12 residues. CDR3 region: CASSGEFTEAFF. DNA of the CDR3: TGTGCCAGCAGTGGAGAGTTTACTGAAGCTTTCTTT.

The V call is TRBV7-9, the J call TRBJ2-1; D unclear. Trimming left V 5 bases short and J 7 bases short, with 12 bases between. This CDR3 comprises 13 residues. The germline V gene has CDR1 SEHNR and CDR2 FQNEAQ (reference sequence). The CDR3 DNA reads TGTGCCAGCAGCGGTCCCAGTTTGAATGAGCAGTTCTTC. Residues: CASSGPSLNEQFF. Supplemented by reference TRBV7-9 and TRBJ2-1, the full variable domain reads DTGVSQNPRHKITKRGQNVTFRCDPISEHNRLYWYRQTLGQGPEFLTYFQNEAQLEKSRLLSDRFSAERPKGSFSTLEIQRTEQGDSAMYLCASSGPSLNEQFFGPGTRLTVL.

V and J are TRBV2 and TRBJ1-5; 8 bases match TRBD1. V shed 11 bases, J shed 1 base, and the junction held 4 bases outside the gene matches. CDR1 is SNHLY and CDR2 is FYNNEI in the germline V gene. The CDR3 is 13 residues long. Here the CDR3 reads CAYDRGSNQPQHF. CDR3 DNA: TGTGCCTACGACAGGGGAAGCAATCAGCCCCAGCATTTT.

The V call is TRBV7-9, the J call TRBJ1-1; D ambiguous. The V gene lost 4 bases and the J gene lost 1 base, with 19 bases spanning the gap. From germline, CDR1 is SEHNR and CDR2 FQNEAQ (reference sequence). This CDR3 is 17 amino acids long. The CDR3 nucleotides are TGTGCCAGCAGCTCGACGGGATCCAAGAAAGGGAACACTGAAGCTTTCTTT. It codes for CASSSTGSKKGNTEAFF.

This chain uses TRBV23-1 with TRBJ1-6, with 7 bases matching TRBD1. TRBV23-1 is flagged as an ORF with uncertain function. The CDR3 sequence is 14 residues long. V shed 6 bases, J shed 5 bases, and the junction held 4 bases outside the gene matches. CDR3 DNA: TGCGCCAGCAGGGGACAGTGGGATAATTCACCCCTCCACTTT. Protein product: CASRGQWDNSPLHF.

The chain links TRBV27 to TRBJ1-5, with 7 nucleotides matching TRBD1. The germline V gene has CDR1 MNHEY and CDR2 SMNVEV (reference sequence). The CDR3 covers 14 residues. V gave up 2 bases and J gave up 4 bases; unmatched junction bases: 2. The CDR3 spells CASSLGRGNQPQHF. The CDR3 DNA reads as TGTGCCAGCAGTTTAGGCAGGGGGAATCAGCCCCAGCATTTT.

The chain links TRBV10-1 to TRBJ1-6; TRBD1 matches at 8 bases. Germline V CDR1 and CDR2: WNHNN, SYGVQD (reference sequence). The trim removed 6 bases at V and 10 bases at J, leaving 11 bases unmatched. CDR3 length equals 15 residues. CDR3 residues: CASSSGQGEVSPLHF. The CDR3 DNA reads TGCGCCAGCAGCTCCGGACAGGGAGAGGTATCACCCCTCCACTTT.

The genes are TRBV5-1 and TRBJ1-1, with 11 bases that match TRBD1. This CDR3 is built from 14 residues. V shed 4 bases, J shed 6 bases, and the junction held 5 bases outside the gene matches. Germline values: CDR1 SGHRS, CDR2 YFSETQ. The CDR3 loop is CASSHGQGAAEAFF. In DNA, the CDR3 is TGCGCCAGCAGCCACGGACAGGGGGCAGCTGAAGCTTTCTTT.

This clone appeared a few times. The chain links TRBV6-1 to TRBJ1-1, with a possible D match to TRBD1 (5 bases). V lost 3 bases to trimming and J lost 2 bases, with 16 bases between them. CDR1 and CDR2 (germline): MNHNS, SASEGT. This CDR3 is 16 amino acids long. This chain's CDR3 is CASSDWERGYNTEAFF. The CDR3 DNA is TGTGCCAGCAGTGACTGGGAACGGGGGTACAACACTGAAGCTTTCTTT.

This clone has just a few counts. CDR3 loop: CASSRGQPDEKLFF. The CDR3 region has the DNA TGTGCCAGCAGCCGGGGACAGCCAGACGAAAAACTGTTTTTT. J is TRBJ1-4 and V is TRBV9; the match to TRBD1 covers 7 bases. The ends lost 4 bases at V and 8 bases at J; junction bases unmatched: 8. This CDR3 has 14 amino acids. The V gene's germline CDR1 is SGDLS and CDR2 YYNGEE.

CDR3 nucleotide sequence: TGTGCCAGCAGCGGGACAGGGACCAATCAGCCCCAGCATTTT. Amino acids: CASSGTGTNQPQHF. The rearrangement uses TRBV9 and TRBJ1-5; 8 bases line up with TRBD1. With V trimmed by 3 bases and J by 3 bases, 2 bases remained unmatched. The CDR3 covers 14 residues. From germline, CDR1 is SGDLS and CDR2 YYNGEE.